These 6 T cell receptor beta chains were sequenced from one sample in a study of blood T cell repertoires in COVID-19. Using immunoSEQ multiplex PCR, the repertoire was profiled, and TCRdb retains in-frame clones only, with some absent. The sample includes a few hundred thousand clones, approximately 85% seen only once; the top ten take 0.87%. Sequencing was carried out using peripheral blood. These receptors came from a human donor with COVID-19, enrolled during active disease. The donor label of this sample is uncertain.

The rearrangement joins TRBV6-5 to TRBJ2-7; D perhaps matches TRBD2 (6 bases). Germline values: CDR1 MNHEY, CDR2 SVGAGI. The CDR3 has 14 amino acids. The germline V and J ends were trimmed by 6 bases and 3 bases, with 15 bases remaining between them. The CDR3 DNA is TGTGCCAGCAGACGGGGACTGGCGCTCTACGAGCAGTACTTC. Translating gives CASRRGLALYEQYF.

This sequence joins TRBV5-1 and TRBJ1-6; TRBD1 aligns across 9 bases. This CDR3 contains 15 residues. Germline lookup yields CDR1 SGHRS and CDR2 YFSETQ. Trimming at V came to 4 bases and at J to 8 bases, leaving 7 bases not matched to a gene. CDR3 in amino acids: CASSPMGQGDSPLHF. The DNA for the CDR3 is TGCGCCAGCAGCCCCATGGGACAGGGTGATTCACCCCTCCACTTT.

The chain joins TRBV7-9 to TRBJ1-2; TRBD1 is a possible D gene (6 bases). CDR3 length: 15 amino acids. Trimming pared 3 bases from V and 8 bases from J, leaving 19 bases between. Germline values: CDR1 SEHNR, CDR2 FQNEAQ (reference sequence). CDR3 nucleotides: TGTGCCAGCAGCTTGGAGGACAGCCAAGCGAGGGGCTACACCTTC. Its protein product is CASSLEDSQARGYTF.

This rearrangement joins TRBV6-5 to TRBJ1-2, with D possibly being TRBD1 (5 bases). The germline CDR1 and CDR2 sequences are MNHEY and SVGAGI. The CDR3 contains 15 residues. V lost 2 bases and J 4 bases, leaving 14 bases between the germline ends. The chain's CDR3 is CASSYGAGGGYGYTF. Written as DNA, the CDR3 is TGTGCCAGCAGTTACGGCGCCGGCGGGGGCTATGGCTACACCTTC.

The chain joins TRBV29-1 to TRBJ2-7; 7 nucleotides line up with TRBD1. Germline V gene sequence: CDR1 SQVTM, CDR2 ANQGSEA. This CDR3 contains 12 residues. The CDR3: CPTDRVNYEQYF. The CDR3 DNA follows: TGCCCTACCGACAGGGTGAACTACGAGCAGTACTTC.

This chain connects TRBV9 to TRBJ1-2; TRBD1 agrees at 9 bases. V shed 2 bases, J shed 4 bases, and the junction held 6 bases outside the gene matches. This CDR3 comprises 15 residues. Germline assignment: CDR1 SGDLS and CDR2 YYNGEE. CDR3 in amino acids: CASSVTGQGTYGYTF. As DNA, the CDR3 is TGTGCCAGCAGCGTGACGGGACAGGGCACCTATGGCTACACCTTC.